Below, 5 T cell receptor beta chains from the same sample are listed, as sequenced in a study of T cell responses to AZD1222 COVID-19 vaccine. This table comes from immunoSEQ multiplex PCR, and its TCRdb copy is limited to in-frame clones, with some not included. The data show more than 95,000 clones, roughly 90% seen once. Source: peripheral blood, taken on day 0 of AZD1222 vaccination. The source is an adult in good health.

This clone appeared once. The gene calls are TRBV6-6 and TRBJ1-3; 8 nucleotides match TRBD1. Germline V gene lookup returns CDR1 MNHNY and CDR2 SVGAGI (reference sequence). Trimming took 5 bases from V and 0 from J; bases not matched to a gene: 6. The CDR3 consists of 16 residues. The CDR3: CASSRQGFSSGNTIYF. The DNA of the CDR3 is TGTGCCAGCAGTCGACAGGGGTTCAGCTCTGGAAACACCATATATTTT.

The chain joins TRBV4-1 to TRBJ1-5, with TRBD1 matching over 7 bases. The CDR3 has 16 amino acids. The V gene's germline CDR1 is MGHRA and CDR2 YSYEKL. V gave up 2 bases and J gave up 7 bases; unmatched junction bases: 11. For the CDR3, the DNA is TGCGCCAGCAGCCAACCTAGACAGGGAAGTCGGCAGCCCCAGCATTTT. The encoded protein is CASSQPRQGSRQPQHF.

The rearrangement links TRBV4-1 to TRBJ2-4, with D perhaps matching TRBD1 (5 bases). Germline V gives CDR1 MGHRA, CDR2 YSYEKL. The CDR3 loop spans 16 amino acids. Trimming removed 1 base from V and 0 bases from J, with 10 bases in between. CDR3: CASSQVGRGAKNIQYF. For the CDR3, the DNA is TGCGCCAGCAGCCAAGTTGGAAGGGGAGCCAAAAACATTCAGTACTTC.

This clone came up once. The rearrangement links TRBV5-1 to TRBJ1-1; possibly TRBD1 for D (6 bases). The CDR3 is 12 amino acids. V was cut by 5 bases and J by 8 bases, with 13 bases left in between. Germline CDR1 and CDR2: SGHRS and YFSETQ. The CDR3 coding sequence is TGCGCCAGCAGGATTGGACAGCTCGAAGCTTTCTTT. Its protein product is CASRIGQLEAFF.

The V call is TRBV6-5, the J call TRBJ1-2; D not certain. There are 11 residues in the CDR3. V was clipped by 6 bases and J by 1 base, with 3 bases between them. Germline values: CDR1 MNHEY, CDR2 SVGAGI. CDR3 amino acids: CASRDNYGYTF. CDR3 bases: TGTGCCAGCAGAGATAACTATGGCTACACCTTC.